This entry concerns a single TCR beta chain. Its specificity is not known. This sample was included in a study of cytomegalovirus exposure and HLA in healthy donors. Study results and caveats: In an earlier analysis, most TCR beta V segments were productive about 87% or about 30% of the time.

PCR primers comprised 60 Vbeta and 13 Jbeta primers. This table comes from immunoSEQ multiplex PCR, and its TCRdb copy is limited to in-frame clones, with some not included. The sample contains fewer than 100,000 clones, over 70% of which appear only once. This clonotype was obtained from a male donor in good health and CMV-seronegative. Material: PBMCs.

CDR3 nucleotides: TGTGCCAGCAGCTTTCCGTTTAGCAACGAGCAGTACTTC. Translating it yields CASSFPFSNEQYF. The chain uses TRBV5-4 and TRBJ2-7, with no clear D. CDR1 and CDR2 from the germline V gene are SGHNT and YYREEE (reference sequence). V gave up 2 bases and J gave up 5 bases, with 11 bases separating them. There are 13 residues in the CDR3.